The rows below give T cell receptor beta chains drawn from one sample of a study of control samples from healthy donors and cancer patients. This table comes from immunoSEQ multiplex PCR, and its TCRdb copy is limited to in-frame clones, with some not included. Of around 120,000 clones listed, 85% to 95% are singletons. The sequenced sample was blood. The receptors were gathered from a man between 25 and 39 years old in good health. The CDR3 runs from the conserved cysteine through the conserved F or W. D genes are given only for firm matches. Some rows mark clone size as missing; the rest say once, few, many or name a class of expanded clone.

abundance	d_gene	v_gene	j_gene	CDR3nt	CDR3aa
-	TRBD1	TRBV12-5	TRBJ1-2	TGTGCTAGTGGTTTGGGAACAGGGGTTAACTATGGCTACACCTTC	CASGLGTGVNYGYTF
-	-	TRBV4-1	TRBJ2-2	TGCGCCAGCAGCCAAGTCGGGCAGGGGAAAACCGGGGAGCTGTTTTTT	CASSQVGQGKTGELFF
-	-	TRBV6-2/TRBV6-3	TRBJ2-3	TGTGCCAGCAGTTCGTTCCGGGGTAGATCCCCAGATACGCAGTATTTT	CASSSFRGRSPDTQYF
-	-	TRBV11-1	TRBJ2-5	TGTGCCAGCAGCTCCAGGGAGACCCAGTACTTC	CASSSRETQYF
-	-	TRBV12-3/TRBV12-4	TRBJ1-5	TGTGCCAGCAGGTCAGGGAAACATCAGCCCCAGCATTTT	CASRSGKHQPQHF
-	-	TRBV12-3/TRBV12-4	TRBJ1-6	TGTGCCAGCAACATAAACGATTCACCCCTCCACTTT	CASNINDSPLHF
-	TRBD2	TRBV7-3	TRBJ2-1	TGTGCCAGCAGCTTAACCGGGGGGGTTAGACCCAATGAGCAGTTCTTC	CASSLTGGVRPNEQFF
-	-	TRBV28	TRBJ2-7	TGTGCCAGCAGTACCTCCCGGGGCCTCTCCTACGAGCAGTACTTC	CASSTSRGLSYEQYF
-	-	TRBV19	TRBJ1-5	TGTGCCAGTAGAGTGTGGGAGACTGGGCAGCCCCAGCATTTT	CASRVWETGQPQHF
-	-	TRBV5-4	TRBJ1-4	TGTGCCAGCAGCTTAGGGGTCCCTAATGAAAAACTGTTTTTT	CASSLGVPNEKLFF
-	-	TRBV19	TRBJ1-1	TGTGCCAGTAGTAAGGGGGACTTGAACACTGAAGCTTTCTTT	CASSKGDLNTEAFF
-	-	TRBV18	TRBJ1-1	TGTGCCAGCTCACCCTATAGAGGGGGTTTGACTGAAGCTTTCTTT	CASSPYRGGLTEAFF
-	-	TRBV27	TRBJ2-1	TGTGCCAGCAGTTGGGCTTCCTACAATGAGCAGTTCTTC	CASSWASYNEQFF
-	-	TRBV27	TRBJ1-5	TGTGCCAGCAGTTCATCCGAGACGGGGCAGCCCCAGCATTTT	CASSSSETGQPQHF
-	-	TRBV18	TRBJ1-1	TGTGCCAGCTCACTTCTCGGACGGGCAAACACTGAAGCTTTCTTT	CASSLLGRANTEAFF
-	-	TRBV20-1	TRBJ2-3	TGCAGTGGTTACACAGATACGCAGTATTTT	CSGYTDTQYF
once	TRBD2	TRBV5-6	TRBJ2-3	TGTGCCAGCAGCTTGCCTGGGACTAGACGGGCAGATACGCAGTATTTT	CASSLPGTRRADTQYF
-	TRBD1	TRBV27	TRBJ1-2	TGTGCCAGCACGCCAGGGGGCTACTATGGCTACACCTTC	CASTPGGYYGYTF
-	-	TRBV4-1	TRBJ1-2	TGCGCCAGCAGCCAAACTCCCGGTGTTAGCACCTGGGGCTATGGCTACACCTTC	CASSQTPGVSTWGYGYTF
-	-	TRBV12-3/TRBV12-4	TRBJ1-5	TGTGCCAGCAGTTTAGAACAACAGCCCCAGCATTTT	CASSLEQQPQHF
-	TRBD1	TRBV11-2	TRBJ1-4	TGTGCCAGCAGCTTTGACCAAAGGACAGGGAATGAAAAACTGTTTTTT	CASSFDQRTGNEKLFF
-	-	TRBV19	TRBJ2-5	TGTGCCAGTAGTATGAGGCTAGTCGGAGAGACCCAGTACTTC	CASSMRLVGETQYF
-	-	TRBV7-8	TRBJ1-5	TGTGCCAGCAGCTTCACGAATCAGCCCCGGCATTTT	CASSFTNQPRHF
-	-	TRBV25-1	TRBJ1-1	TGTGCCAGCCGCCTGACTTTAAACACTGAAGCTTTCTTT	CASRLTLNTEAFF
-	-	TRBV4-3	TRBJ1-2	TGCGCCAGCAGCCAAGATAGGGGGGGCACCTATGGCTACACCTTC	CASSQDRGGTYGYTF
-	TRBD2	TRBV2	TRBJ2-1	TGTGCCAGCAGTTTAACTAGCGGGGGGGTCCCTGAGCAGTTCTTC	CASSLTSGGVPEQFF
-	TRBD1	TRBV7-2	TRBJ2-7	TGTGCCAGCAGCGCATACGGCCGGGGGACAGGGTCCTACGAGCAGTACTTC	CASSAYGRGTGSYEQYF
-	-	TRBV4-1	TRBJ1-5	TGCGCCAGCAGCCAAGATTTATGGGGCAATCAGCCCCAGCATTTT	CASSQDLWGNQPQHF
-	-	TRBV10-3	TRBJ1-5	TGTGCCATCAGTGAATCGGGTGTTGGCAATCAGCCCCAGCATTTT	CAISESGVGNQPQHF
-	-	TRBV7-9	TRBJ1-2	TGTGCCAGCAGCGCCGTGAACACGTTATCTAACTATGGCTACACCTTC	CASSAVNTLSNYGYTF
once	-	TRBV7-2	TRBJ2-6	TGTGCCAGCAGCCCCAGGATGGGTGGGAGCTCTGGGGCCAACGTCCTGACTTTC	CASSPRMGGSSGANVLTF
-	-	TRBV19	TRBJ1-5	TGTGCCAGTAGTATTTCGGCAGGGCTTAGCAATCAGCCCCAGCATTTT	CASSISAGLSNQPQHF
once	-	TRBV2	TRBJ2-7	TGTGCCAGCAGTGAGAAGGACTATGGTTACGAGCAGTACTTC	CASSEKDYGYEQYF
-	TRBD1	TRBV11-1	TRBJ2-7	TGTGCCAGCAGTTCGATGGGGACAGGAATCTACGAGCAGTACTTC	CASSSMGTGIYEQYF
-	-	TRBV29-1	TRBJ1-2	TGCAGCGGCGCCCAGGCAGTCGGATATGGCTACACCTTC	CSGAQAVGYGYTF
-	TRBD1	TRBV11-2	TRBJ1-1	TGTGCCAGCAGCCCGAGTACCGGGACAGTGAAAGCTTTCTTT	CASSPSTGTVKAFF
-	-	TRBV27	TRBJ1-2	TGTGCCAGCGGGGGGGCGCTTAGTGGCTACACCTTC	CASGGALSGYTF
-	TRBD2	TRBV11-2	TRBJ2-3	TGTGCCAGCAGCTTGATTAGCGGGGCCCTAGGAGATACGCAGTATTTT	CASSLISGALGDTQYF
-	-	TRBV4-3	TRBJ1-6	TGCGCCAGCAGCCAAGATCCCACAGGGTTCTATAATTCACCCCTCCACTTT	CASSQDPTGFYNSPLHF
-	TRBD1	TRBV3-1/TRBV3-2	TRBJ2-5	TGTGCCAGCAGCCAAGAAATTCAGGGGACAGGGGAGCAAGAGACCCAGTACTTC	CASSQEIQGTGEQETQYF
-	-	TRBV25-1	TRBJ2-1	TGTGCCAGCAGTGACAGCTCCTACAATGAGCAGTTCTTC	CASSDSSYNEQFF
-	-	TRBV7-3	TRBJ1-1	TGTGCCAGCAGCTTAAGCCCGGGACAACGCACTGAAGCTTTCTTT	CASSLSPGQRTEAFF
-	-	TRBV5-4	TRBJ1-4	TGTGCCAGCAGCCAGGACAGTTCAACTAATGAAAAACTGTTTTTT	CASSQDSSTNEKLFF
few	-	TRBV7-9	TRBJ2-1	TGTGCCAGCAGCTTGCAGAGGTACCCCAATGAGCAGTTCTTC	CASSLQRYPNEQFF
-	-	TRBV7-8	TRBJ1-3	TGTGCCAGCAGCTTAGTCGGGCTTGGAAACACCATATATTTT	CASSLVGLGNTIYF
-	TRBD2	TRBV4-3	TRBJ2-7	TGCGCCAGCAGCCAAGTGACTAGCGGGGGCCACCGATCCTACGAGCAGTACTTC	CASSQVTSGGHRSYEQYF
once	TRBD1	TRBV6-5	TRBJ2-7	TGTGCCAGCAATGCTCCGGGACAGGTAGCCTACGAGCAGTACTTC	CASNAPGQVAYEQYF
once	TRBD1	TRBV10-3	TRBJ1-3	TGTGCCATCAGTGCAGCCACAGGGGCCTATAACACCATATATTTT	CAISAATGAYNTIYF
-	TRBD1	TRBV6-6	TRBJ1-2	TGTGCCAGCAGTTACTCGGGACAGGGTTCTGGCTACACCTTC	CASSYSGQGSGYTF
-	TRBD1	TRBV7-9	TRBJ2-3	TGTGCCAGCAGCAACGACAGGGGCACAGATACGCAGTATTTT	CASSNDRGTDTQYF
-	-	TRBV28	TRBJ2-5	TGTGCCAGCAGTTCTCGCGGGGGCTTGAAGACCCAGTACTTC	CASSSRGGLKTQYF
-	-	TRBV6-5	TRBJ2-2	TGTGCCAGCACCCCAACAGGCCCGACCGGGGAGCTGTTTTTT	CASTPTGPTGELFF